One and the same sample provided the 4 T cell receptor beta chains below, sequenced in a study of long-term antiretroviral therapy in people with HIV. Version v3.0 of the immunoSEQ assay ran at survey level. Clones were read by immunoSEQ multiplex PCR, and TCRdb kept only the in-frame ones, dropping some. This sample yields around 19,000 clones, of which around three quarters are seen a single time; around 15% belongs to the top ten. Sequenced here: unsorted PBMCs, sampled 2.9 years after starting antiretroviral therapy. The receptors were gathered from a woman aged 25 to 39 with HIV.

The chain uses TRBV27 and TRBJ2-7, with D possibly called TRBD1 or TRBD2 (5 bases each). CDR1 is MNHEY and CDR2 is SMNVEV in the germline V gene (reference sequence). Trimming cost V 5 bases and J 4 bases, with 18 bases left between them. CDR3 size: 15 residues. CDR3 in DNA: TGTGCCAGCAGTCCCCTGGGACCGTGGCAGTACGAGCAGTACTTC. Its protein is CASSPLGPWQYEQYF.

The CDR3 coding sequence is TGTGCCAGCAGTGAAGTTGGTGGCATCCTCTTCGTGGCCCAGTACTTC. It is translated as CASSEVGGILFVAQYF. The chain links TRBV6-1 to TRBJ2-5; the D is unclear. Per the germline V gene, CDR1 is MNHNS and CDR2 is SASEGT. The CDR3 is made up of 16 amino acids. V lost 1 base, J lost 9 bases, and 21 bases lay in between.

This clone has only one observation. J is TRBJ2-2 and V is TRBV2; D possibly corresponds to TRBD2 (6 bases). V lost 1 base to trimming and J lost 6 bases, with 9 bases between them. CDR3 length: 14 amino acids. CDR1 is SNHLY and CDR2 is FYNNEI in the germline V gene. The CDR3 nucleotides are TGTGCCAGCAGTGAAGTGGGCGGGGCCGGGGAGCTGTTTTTT. Translated, it gives CASSEVGGAGELFF.

This chain uses TRBV7-2 with TRBJ2-1, with 9 bases identical to TRBD1. The CDR3 sequence is 15 residues long. V lost 2 bases and J lost 12; bases outside the gene matches: 11. Per germline, CDR1 SGHTA and CDR2 FQGNSA. In nucleotides, the CDR3 is TGTGCCAGCAGCTTAAGTTTGGGACAGGGTATCGCGCAGTTCTTC. Translating gives CASSLSLGQGIAQFF.